The following is a T cell receptor (beta chain) sequence with its context. Its antigen is as yet unknown. The source of the sample is a study of T-cell reconstitution after alpha-beta-depleted transplantation in children. Germline V gene sequence: CDR1 SGHTA, CDR2 FQGTGA. Trimming removed 1 base from V and 7 bases from J, with 14 bases in between. This CDR3 is 15 amino acids long. Study findings and constraints: Some patients' high day-60 TCRbeta diversity was attributed to recipient cells surviving conditioning. Expanded graft clones numbering several hundred reportedly gave rise to alpha-beta T cells about two months after transplant. Once a year had passed after transplant, T-cell counts and diversity came mostly from newly produced T cells.

As it was prepared, the TCRbeta library received unique molecular identifiers. MiXCR, run by TCRdb on the PCR reads, gives a single entry per CDR3 protein. The sample has more than 90,000 distinct CDR3 sequences, 10% seen once. This specimen was PBMCs, taken before TCRalphabeta/CD19-depleted stem cell transplant. V is TRBV7-3 and J is TRBJ2-1; D gene ambiguous. The TCR originated in a boy younger than 10 with acute lymphoblastic leukemia, due to receive a stem cell transplant. CDR3 in DNA: TGTGCCAGCAGCTTAATTCTGGGAACCCCAAATGAGCAGTTCTTC. It encodes CASSLILGTPNEQFF.